The clone carrying this TCR beta chain appeared a few times. Its antigen is not known. The CDR3 runs 15 residues. With 8 bases removed from V and 1 base from J, the gap between germline ends came to 16 bases. The V gene's germline CDR1 is SNHLY and CDR2 FYNNEI. TCRdb reanalysed the 5' RACE reads using MiXCR and keeps one entry per CDR3 protein. The sample lists 690,000 or so distinct CDR3 sequences, under 9% occurring once. The source of the sample is a study of identical twins. The study, taken as a whole, reports: Weaker excess twin sharing was observed in beta out-of-frame sequences. Out-of-frame alpha sequences common to twins exhibited an excess of low generation probability. The abundant beta clonotypes from cord blood had fewer insertions, and memory repertoires had none of this.

Everyone who donated was a healthy Caucasian. The same data also went into a second study, on yellow fever vaccine responses in identical twins.

The chain recombines TRBV2 with TRBJ2-3, with D possibly being TRBD1 or TRBD2 (6 bases each). The receptor was derived from a woman aged 18 to 35 in good health. The sample comprised PBMCs. CDR3 nucleotide sequence: TGTGCCAGCGGGATTGCGGAGGGGGGCACAGATACGCAGTATTTT. It codes for CASGIAEGGTDTQYF.